The present entry profiles one T cell receptor (beta chain) with its context. These data belong to a study of regulatory T cells in long-lasting Graves disease. Time point specified: newly diagnosed GD, antithyroid drugs for less than 3 months. PBMC RNA was the source of the TCR library. Relying on iRepertoire HTBI primers and Arm-PCR of CDR3 regions, the team built TCR beta libraries. TCRdb passed the multiplex PCR reads through MiXCR, listing each CDR3 protein once. The data show 500,000 or so distinct CDR3 sequences, roughly 15% seen once. The V and J ends lost 3 bases and 6 bases respectively, with 17 bases between them. From germline, CDR1 is MDHEN and CDR2 SYDVKM. This CDR3 has 16 amino acids. These records were also assigned to another study, of T cells in Graves' hyperthyroidism and ophthalmopathy. That source notes: An initial round of RT-PCR targeting the TCR CDR3 relied on the HTBI primer set. Researchers found most expanded thyroid clonotypes above 0.001 in blood as well.

The V and J genes are TRBV28 and TRBJ2-2, with D possibly being TRBD1 (6 bases). The sequence derives from a woman aged 35-65 years with Graves disease. The material was peripheral blood mononuclear cells (PBMCs), obtained at new diagnosis, from a patient treated with antithyroid drugs. In DNA form, the CDR3 reads TGTGCCAGCAGTTTGACGCCAGGGGCCGGCCCCGGGGAGCTGTTTTTT. Protein sequence: CASSLTPGAGPGELFF.